The present T cell receptor (beta chain) was sequenced within a study of cytomegalovirus exposure and HLA in healthy donors. About the research overall: The 120 validation repertoires used the same platform as the roughly 700 first-cohort repertoires (as reported by a later analysis). Study outcomes and limitations: Reported results showed that the classifier diagnosed cytomegalovirus status with high specificity and sensitivity.

Measured with immunoSEQ multiplex PCR; TCRdb has only the in-frame clones, and not every one. This table has about 64,000 clones, roughly 89% appearing once. Germline V CDR1 and CDR2: GTSNPN, SVGIG (reference sequence). This CDR3 region has 12 residues. Notes on this clone: Antigen: not known. At one end, the junction sequence differs from germline, possibly due to a read error.

The specimen sequenced was PBMCs. The gene calls are TRBV30 and TRBJ2-4; 9 nucleotides match TRBD2. This TCR was sampled from a woman between 18 and 29 years old in good health and CMV-seronegative. This CDR3 is CAWAGAGGPSRF. The CDR3 DNA is TGTGCCTGGGCGGGCGCGGGGGGGCCTAGTCGCTTC.